This record concerns one TCR beta chain sequence. This record comes from a study of blood T cell repertoires in COVID-19. Study as a whole: Samples came from the United States, Italy and Spain, spanning acute and convalescent COVID-19.

Source study methods: Reference gene primer amplification gave estimated nucleated cell counts. This table comes from immunoSEQ multiplex PCR, and its TCRdb copy is limited to in-frame clones, with some not included. V and J calls and clone size are as listed in that table; D and trimming were resolved from the DNA. This repertoire shows 140,000 to 150,000 clones, 80% to 90% found once; its top ten account for roughly 2.9%. V shed 6 bases and J 2 bases; nucleotides not matched to a gene: 4. Germline CDR1 reads SQVTM; CDR2 reads ANQGSEA. The CDR3 covers 13 residues. The rearrangement joins TRBV29-1 to TRBJ1-1, with 9 positions matching TRBD1. Material for sequencing was peripheral blood. This clonotype was sampled from a man in his sixties with active or convalescent COVID-19. In nucleotides, the CDR3 is TGCAGCGTCGGGGGACAGGGAAACACTGAAGCTTTCTTT. This encodes CSVGGQGNTEAFF.